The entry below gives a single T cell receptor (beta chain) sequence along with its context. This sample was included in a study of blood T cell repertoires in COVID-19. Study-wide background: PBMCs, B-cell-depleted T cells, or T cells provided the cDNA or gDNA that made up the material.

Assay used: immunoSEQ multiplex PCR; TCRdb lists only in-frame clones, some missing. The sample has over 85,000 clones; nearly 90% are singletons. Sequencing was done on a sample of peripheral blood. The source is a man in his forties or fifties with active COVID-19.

In nucleotides, the CDR3 is TGTGCCAGCAGTTCCCCTCCTCGGGAGACCCAGTACTTC. Translation: CASSSPPRETQYF. This chain connects TRBV6-5 to TRBJ2-5; no clear D. The germline V gene encodes CDR1 MNHEY and CDR2 SVGAGI. The ends were cut back, 4 bases at V and 5 bases at J, with 11 bases in the middle. CDR3 size: 13 residues.